These 11 T cell receptor beta chains came from one sample sequenced in a study of T cells in Graves' hyperthyroidism and ophthalmopathy. What was amplified from RNA transcripts were TCR beta CDR3 regions. In the first-round RT-PCR of the TCR CDR3, the HTBI primer set was used. MiXCR was run by TCRdb on the multiplex PCR reads, yielding one entry per CDR3 protein. The sample contains 310,000 or so distinct CDR3 sequences, over 15% of which appear only once. Sequencing was done on a sample of blood. The receptor source for this set is a woman aged 60-70 years with Graves' ophthalmopathy.

Comment on this clonotype: A single base separates this from a much larger clone, so it may be a read error. This chain joins TRBV6-2 or TRBV6-3 and TRBJ2-5, with D perhaps given as TRBD1 or TRBD2 (5 bases each). Germline V gives CDR1 MNHEY, CDR2 SVGEGT. The germline V and J ends were trimmed by 0 bases and 5 bases, with 16 bases remaining between them. The CDR3 consists of 16 residues. CDR3: CASSYSTGPPWETQYF. DNA for the CDR3: TGTGCCAGCAGTTACTCGACGGGACCCCCCTGGGAGACCCAGTACTTC.

This clonotype was observed at least ten times. The CDR3 spells CASSQERWVCWGHGYTF. The DNA of the CDR3 is TGTGCCAGCAGCCAAGAAAGATGGGTTTGCTGGGGTCACGGCTACACCTTC. This chain joins TRBV3-2 and TRBJ1-2. TRBV3-2 counts as a pseudogene. This CDR3 contains 17 residues.

This clonotype showed up many times. This chain links TRBV7-2 with TRBJ1-6, with a weak D call TRBD1 (5 bases). From germline, CDR1 is SGHTA and CDR2 FQGNSA. The CDR3 runs to 14 residues. V lost 2 bases and J lost 7, with 9 bases in between. CDR3 nucleotides: TGTGCCAGCAGCTTACAGGGTGGGAATTCACCCCTCCACTTT. Amino acid sequence: CASSLQGGNSPLHF. Based on the CDR3 plus reference TRBV7-2 and TRBJ1-6, the full variable domain is GAGVSQSPSNKVTEKGKDVELRCDPISGHTALYWYRQSLGQGLEFLIYFQGNSAPDKSGLPSDRFSAERTGGSVSTLTIQRTQQEDSAVYLCASSLQGGNSPLHFGNGTRLTVT.

This clonotype was picked up a small number of times. This sequence joins TRBV28 and TRBJ1-6; 10 bases are a match to TRBD1. Germline lookup yields CDR1 MDHEN and CDR2 SYDVKM. The CDR3 spans 16 residues. J gave up 9 bases and V 3 bases, and 8 bases lay outside the gene matches. CDR3: CASSFPRTGGISPLHF. The DNA for the CDR3 is TGTGCCAGCAGTTTCCCCAGGACAGGGGGAATTTCACCCCTCCACTTT.

The table lists this clonotype with a few counts. The chain couples TRBV4-2 to TRBJ1-2; 7 positions match TRBD1. The V gene's germline CDR1 is LGHNA and CDR2 YNFKEQ. V gave up 2 bases and J gave up 6 bases; unmatched junction bases: 6. The CDR3 contains 14 residues. The chain's CDR3 is CASSQTDRDDGYTF. The CDR3 DNA follows: TGTGCCAGCAGCCAAACCGACAGGGATGATGGCTACACCTTC.

This clonotype was seen only a few times. This rearrangement joins TRBV10-3 to TRBJ1-4; possibly TRBD1 for D (5 bases). CDR1 ENHRY and CDR2 SYGVKD come from the germline V gene. The CDR3 has 13 residues. Trimming removed 9 bases from V and 5 bases from J, with 13 bases in between. The CDR3 here is CAISSGLNEKLFF. For the CDR3, the DNA is TGTGCCATTAGCTCGGGACTGAATGAAAAACTGTTTTTT.

At least ten counts were recorded for this clonotype. The chain combines TRBV12-3 or TRBV12-4 with TRBJ1-4; 8 positions match TRBD1. The CDR3 is 15 amino acids. The V segment lost 3 bases and the J segment 8 bases; nucleotides outside the gene matches: 8. This CDR3 reads CASSFRGTGGEKLFF. The CDR3 DNA is TGTGCCAGCAGTTTTAGGGGAACAGGGGGAGAAAAACTGTTTTTT.

There are a few counts of this clonotype. CDR3 loop: CASSYSGVPRGNEKLFF. The CDR3 DNA reads TGTGCCAGCAGTTACTCGGGAGTCCCCAGGGGGAATGAAAAACTGTTTTTT. The genes are TRBV6-5 and TRBJ1-4, with 7 nucleotides matching TRBD1. CDR1 is MNHEY and CDR2 is SVGAGI in the germline V gene. V was pared by 0 bases and J by 5 bases, with 9 bases of the junction left unmatched. This CDR3 is built from 17 residues.

The chain carries TRBV18 and TRBJ1-6; D perhaps matches TRBD1 (5 bases). The CDR3 runs to 16 residues. V was trimmed by 6 bases and J by 7 bases, leaving 19 bases between them. In germline, CDR1 is KGHSH, CDR2 LQKENI. The CDR3 spells CASSPTTTGLNSPLHF. The CDR3 nucleotides are TGTGCCAGCTCGCCGACTACGACGGGGCTCAATTCACCCCTCCACTTT.

The rearrangement uses TRBV6-5 and TRBJ2-7; weak D call: TRBD1 (6 bases). This CDR3 region has 13 residues. The germline CDR1 and CDR2 sequences are MNHEY and SVGAGI. Trimming pared 2 bases from V and 6 bases from J, leaving 11 bases between. The CDR3 sequence is CASSYQRGSEQYF. CDR3 bases: TGTGCCAGCAGTTACCAGAGGGGGTCCGAGCAGTACTTC.

This clonotype appeared many times. V is TRBV27 and J is TRBJ2-5; perhaps D is TRBD1 or TRBD2 (6 bases each). In germline, CDR1 is MNHEY, CDR2 SMNVEV (reference sequence). Trimming removed 2 bases from V and 5 bases from J, with 15 bases in between. The CDR3 spans 15 residues. CDR3 bases: TGTGCCAGCAGTTTACGGAGGGGAAGGGGGGAGACCCAGTACTTC. This sequence encodes CASSLRRGRGETQYF.